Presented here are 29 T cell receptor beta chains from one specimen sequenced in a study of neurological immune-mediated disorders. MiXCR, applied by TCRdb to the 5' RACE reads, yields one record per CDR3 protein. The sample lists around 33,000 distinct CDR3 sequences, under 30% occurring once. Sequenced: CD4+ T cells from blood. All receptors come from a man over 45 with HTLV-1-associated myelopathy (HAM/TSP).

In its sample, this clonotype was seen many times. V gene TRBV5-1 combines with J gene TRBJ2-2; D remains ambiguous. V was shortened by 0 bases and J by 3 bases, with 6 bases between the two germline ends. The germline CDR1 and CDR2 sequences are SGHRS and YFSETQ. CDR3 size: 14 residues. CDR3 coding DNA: TGCGCCAGCAGCTTGGGCAGTTACACCGGGGAGCTGTTTTTT. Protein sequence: CASSLGSYTGELFF.

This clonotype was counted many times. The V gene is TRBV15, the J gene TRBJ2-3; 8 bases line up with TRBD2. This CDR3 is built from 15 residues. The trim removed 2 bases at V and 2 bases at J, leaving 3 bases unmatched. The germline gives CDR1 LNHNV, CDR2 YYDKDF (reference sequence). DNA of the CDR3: TGTGCCACCAGCAGACATAGCGGGGCCACAGATACGCAGTATTTT. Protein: CATSRHSGATDTQYF.

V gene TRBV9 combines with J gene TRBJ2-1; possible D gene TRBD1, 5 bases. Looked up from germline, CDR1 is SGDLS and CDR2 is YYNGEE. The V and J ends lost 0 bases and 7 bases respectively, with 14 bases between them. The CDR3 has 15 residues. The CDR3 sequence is CASSVDQGRANEQFF. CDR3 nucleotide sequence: TGTGCCAGCAGCGTAGATCAGGGAAGAGCGAATGAGCAGTTCTTC.

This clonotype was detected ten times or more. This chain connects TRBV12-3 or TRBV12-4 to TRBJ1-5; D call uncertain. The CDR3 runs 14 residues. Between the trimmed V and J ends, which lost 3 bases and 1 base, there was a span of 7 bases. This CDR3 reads CASSLAPSNQPQHF. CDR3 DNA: TGTGCCAGCAGTTTGGCACCAAGCAATCAGCCCCAGCATTTT.

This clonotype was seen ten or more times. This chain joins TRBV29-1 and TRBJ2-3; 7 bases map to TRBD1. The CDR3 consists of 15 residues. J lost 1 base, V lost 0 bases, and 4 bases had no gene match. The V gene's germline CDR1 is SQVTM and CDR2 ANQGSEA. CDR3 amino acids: CSVEDPQGGTDTQYF. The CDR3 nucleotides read TGCAGCGTTGAAGATCCCCAGGGGGGCACAGATACGCAGTATTTT.

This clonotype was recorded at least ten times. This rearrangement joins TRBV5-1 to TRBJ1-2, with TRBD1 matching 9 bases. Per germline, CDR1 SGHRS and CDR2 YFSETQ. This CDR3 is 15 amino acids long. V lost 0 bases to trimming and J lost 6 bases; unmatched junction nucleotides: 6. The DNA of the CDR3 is TGCGCCAGCAGCTTGGAGGGACAGGGACTAAATGGCTACACCTTC. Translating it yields CASSLEGQGLNGYTF.

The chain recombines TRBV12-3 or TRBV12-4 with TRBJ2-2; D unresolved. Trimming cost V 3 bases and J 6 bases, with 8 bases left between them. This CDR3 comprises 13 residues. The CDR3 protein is CASSFKIPGELFF. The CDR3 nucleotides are TGTGCCAGCAGTTTTAAGATTCCCGGGGAGCTGTTTTTT.

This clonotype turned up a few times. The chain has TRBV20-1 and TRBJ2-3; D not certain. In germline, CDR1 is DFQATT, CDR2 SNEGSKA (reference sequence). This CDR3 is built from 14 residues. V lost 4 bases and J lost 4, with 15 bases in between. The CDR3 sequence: CSAINPGGADTQYF. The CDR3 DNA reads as TGCAGTGCTATAAACCCCGGTGGCGCAGATACGCAGTATTTT.

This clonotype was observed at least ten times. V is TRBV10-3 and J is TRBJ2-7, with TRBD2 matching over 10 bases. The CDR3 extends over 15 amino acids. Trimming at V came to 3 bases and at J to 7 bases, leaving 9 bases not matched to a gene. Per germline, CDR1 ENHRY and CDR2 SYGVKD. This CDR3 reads CAISDQTSGREEQYF. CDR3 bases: TGTGCCATCAGTGATCAGACTAGCGGGCGGGAAGAGCAGTACTTC.

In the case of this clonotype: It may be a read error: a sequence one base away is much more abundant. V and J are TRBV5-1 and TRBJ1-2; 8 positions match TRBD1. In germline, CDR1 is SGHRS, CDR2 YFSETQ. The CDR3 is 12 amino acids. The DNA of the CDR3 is TGCGCCAACAGCCTTACAGGGGGAGGCTACACCTTC. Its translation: CANSLTGGGYTF.

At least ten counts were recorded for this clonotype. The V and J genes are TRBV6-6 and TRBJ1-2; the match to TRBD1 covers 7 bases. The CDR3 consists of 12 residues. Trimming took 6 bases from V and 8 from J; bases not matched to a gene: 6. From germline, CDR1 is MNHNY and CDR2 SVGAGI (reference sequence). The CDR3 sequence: CASRTGPGGYTF. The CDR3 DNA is TGTGCCAGCAGGACAGGGCCCGGGGGCTACACCTTC.

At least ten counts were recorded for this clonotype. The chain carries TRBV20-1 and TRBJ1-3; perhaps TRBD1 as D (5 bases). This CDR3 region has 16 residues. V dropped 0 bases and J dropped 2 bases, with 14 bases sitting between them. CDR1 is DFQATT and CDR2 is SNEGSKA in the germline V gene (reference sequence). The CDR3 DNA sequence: TGCAGTGCTAGAGATTCTGGGGGGGGGGCTGGAAACACCATATATTTT. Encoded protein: CSARDSGGGAGNTIYF.

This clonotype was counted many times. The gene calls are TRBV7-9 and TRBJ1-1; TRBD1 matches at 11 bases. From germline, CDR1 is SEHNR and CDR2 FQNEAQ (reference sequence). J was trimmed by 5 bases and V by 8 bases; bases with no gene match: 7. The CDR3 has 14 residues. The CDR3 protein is CASGTGGGGTEAFF. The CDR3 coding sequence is TGTGCCAGCGGGACAGGGGGAGGTGGAACTGAAGCTTTCTTT.

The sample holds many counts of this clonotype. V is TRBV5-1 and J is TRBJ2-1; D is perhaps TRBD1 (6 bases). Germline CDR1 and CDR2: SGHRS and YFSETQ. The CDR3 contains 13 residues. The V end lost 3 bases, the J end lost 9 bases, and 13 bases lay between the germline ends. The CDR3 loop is CASSSNQGREQFF. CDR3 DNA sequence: TGCGCCAGCAGCTCCAACCAGGGGCGTGAGCAGTTCTTC.

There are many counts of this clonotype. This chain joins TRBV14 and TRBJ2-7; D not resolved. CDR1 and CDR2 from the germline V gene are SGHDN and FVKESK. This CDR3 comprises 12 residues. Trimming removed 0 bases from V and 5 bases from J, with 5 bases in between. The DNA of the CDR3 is TGTGCCAGCAGCCAAGATTATGACGAGCAGTACTTC. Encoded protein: CASSQDYDEQYF.

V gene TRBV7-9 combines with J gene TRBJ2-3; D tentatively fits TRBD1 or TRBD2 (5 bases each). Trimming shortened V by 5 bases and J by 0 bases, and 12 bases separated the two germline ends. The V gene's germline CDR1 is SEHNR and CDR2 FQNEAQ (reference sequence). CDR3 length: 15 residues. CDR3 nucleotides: TGTGCCAGCAGCCGGGACGGAGTTAGCACAGATACGCAGTATTTT. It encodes CASSRDGVSTDTQYF. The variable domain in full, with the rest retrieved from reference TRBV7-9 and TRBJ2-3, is DTGVSQNPRHKITKRGQNVTFRCDPISEHNRLYWYRQTLGQGPEFLTYFQNEAQLEKSRLLSDRFSAERPKGSFSTLEIQRTEQGDSAMYLCASSRDGVSTDTQYFGPGTRLTVL.

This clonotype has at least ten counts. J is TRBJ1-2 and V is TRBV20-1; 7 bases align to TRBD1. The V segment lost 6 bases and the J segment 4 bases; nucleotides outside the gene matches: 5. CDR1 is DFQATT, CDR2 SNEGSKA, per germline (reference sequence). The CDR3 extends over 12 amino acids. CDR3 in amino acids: CSARPGGYGYTF. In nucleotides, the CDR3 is TGCAGTGCGAGGCCAGGGGGCTATGGCTACACCTTC.

The CDR3 here is CASSESGATEAFF. CDR3 coding DNA: TGTGCCAGCAGTGAAAGCGGGGCCACTGAAGCTTTCTTT. The rearrangement links TRBV2 to TRBJ1-1; the D gene is possibly TRBD1 (5 bases). Trimming pared 2 bases from V and 4 bases from J, leaving 8 bases between. Germline assignment: CDR1 SNHLY and CDR2 FYNNEI. The CDR3 spans 13 residues.

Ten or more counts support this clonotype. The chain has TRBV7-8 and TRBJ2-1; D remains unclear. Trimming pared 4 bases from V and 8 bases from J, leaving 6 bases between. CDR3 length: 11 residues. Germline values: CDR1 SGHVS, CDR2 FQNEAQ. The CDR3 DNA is TGTGCCAGCAGCTACCCTTATGAGCAGTTCTTC. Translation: CASSYPYEQFF.

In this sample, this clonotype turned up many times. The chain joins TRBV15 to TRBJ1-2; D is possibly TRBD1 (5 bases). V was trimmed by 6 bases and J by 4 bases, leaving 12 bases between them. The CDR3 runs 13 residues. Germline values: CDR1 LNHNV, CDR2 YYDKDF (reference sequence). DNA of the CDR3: TGTGCCACCAGTCGGCAGGGTGCCTATGGCTACACCTTC. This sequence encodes CATSRQGAYGYTF.

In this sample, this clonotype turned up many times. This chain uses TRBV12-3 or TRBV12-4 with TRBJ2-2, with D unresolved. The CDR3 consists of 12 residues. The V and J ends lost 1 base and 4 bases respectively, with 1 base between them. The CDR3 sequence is CASSLGTGELFF. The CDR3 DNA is TGTGCCAGCAGTTTAGGCACCGGGGAGCTGTTTTTT.

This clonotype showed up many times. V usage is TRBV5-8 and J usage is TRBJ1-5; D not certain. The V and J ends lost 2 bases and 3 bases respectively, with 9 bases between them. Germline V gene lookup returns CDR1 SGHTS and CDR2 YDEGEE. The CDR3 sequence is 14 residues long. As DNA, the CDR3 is TGTGCCAGCAGCTTCAGTCAACCCAATCAGCCCCAGCATTTT. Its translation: CASSFSQPNQPQHF.

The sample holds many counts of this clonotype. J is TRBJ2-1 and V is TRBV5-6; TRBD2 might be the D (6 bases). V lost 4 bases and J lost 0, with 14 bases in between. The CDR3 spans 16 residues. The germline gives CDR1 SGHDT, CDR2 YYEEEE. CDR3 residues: CASSARLAISYNEQFF. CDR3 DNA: TGTGCCAGCAGCGCCCGTCTAGCGATCTCCTACAATGAGCAGTTCTTC.

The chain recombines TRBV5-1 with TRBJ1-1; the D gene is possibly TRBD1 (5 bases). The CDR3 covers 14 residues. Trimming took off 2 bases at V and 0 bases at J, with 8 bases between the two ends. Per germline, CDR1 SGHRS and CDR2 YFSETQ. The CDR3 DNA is TGCGCCAGCAGCTTTGAGGGACTGAACACTGAAGCTTTCTTT. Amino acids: CASSFEGLNTEAFF. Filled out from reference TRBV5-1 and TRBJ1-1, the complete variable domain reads KAGVTQTPRYLIKTRGQQVTLSCSPISGHRSVSWYQQTPGQGLQFLFEYFSETQRNKGNFPGRFSGRQFSNSRSEMNVSTLELGDSALYLCASSFEGLNTEAFFGQGTRLTVV.

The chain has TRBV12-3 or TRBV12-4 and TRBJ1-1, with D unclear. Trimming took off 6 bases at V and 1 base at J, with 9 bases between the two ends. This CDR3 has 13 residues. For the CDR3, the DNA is TGTGCCAGCAGCGCGGGTCGGAACACTGAAGCTTTCTTT. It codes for CASSAGRNTEAFF.

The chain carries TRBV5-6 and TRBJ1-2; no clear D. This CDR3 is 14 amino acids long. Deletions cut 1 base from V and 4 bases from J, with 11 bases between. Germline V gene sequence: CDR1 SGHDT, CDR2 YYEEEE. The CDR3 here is CASSLTVSGYGYTF. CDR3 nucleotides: TGTGCCAGCAGCTTGACAGTTTCTGGCTATGGCTACACCTTC.

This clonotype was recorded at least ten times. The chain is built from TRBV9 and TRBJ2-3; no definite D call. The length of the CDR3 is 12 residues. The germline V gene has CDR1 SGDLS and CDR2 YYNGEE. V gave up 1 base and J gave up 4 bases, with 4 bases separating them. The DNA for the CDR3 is TGTGCCAGCAGCGTACTAGCAGATACGCAGTATTTT. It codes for CASSVLADTQYF.

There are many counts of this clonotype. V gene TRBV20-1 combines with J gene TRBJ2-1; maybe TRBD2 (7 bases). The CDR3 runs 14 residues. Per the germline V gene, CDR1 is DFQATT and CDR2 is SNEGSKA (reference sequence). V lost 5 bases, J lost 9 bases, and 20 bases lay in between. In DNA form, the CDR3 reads TGCAGTGCTGGGGGGGGGGGCCTCTACGGTGAGCAGTTCTTC. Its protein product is CSAGGGGLYGEQFF.

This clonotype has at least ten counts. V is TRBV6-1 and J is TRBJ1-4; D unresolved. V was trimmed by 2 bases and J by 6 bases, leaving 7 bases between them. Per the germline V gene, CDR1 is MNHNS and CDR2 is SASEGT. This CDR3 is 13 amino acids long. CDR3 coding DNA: TGTGCCAGCAGTGAACGGGAGGATGAAAAACTGTTTTTT. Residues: CASSEREDEKLFF.